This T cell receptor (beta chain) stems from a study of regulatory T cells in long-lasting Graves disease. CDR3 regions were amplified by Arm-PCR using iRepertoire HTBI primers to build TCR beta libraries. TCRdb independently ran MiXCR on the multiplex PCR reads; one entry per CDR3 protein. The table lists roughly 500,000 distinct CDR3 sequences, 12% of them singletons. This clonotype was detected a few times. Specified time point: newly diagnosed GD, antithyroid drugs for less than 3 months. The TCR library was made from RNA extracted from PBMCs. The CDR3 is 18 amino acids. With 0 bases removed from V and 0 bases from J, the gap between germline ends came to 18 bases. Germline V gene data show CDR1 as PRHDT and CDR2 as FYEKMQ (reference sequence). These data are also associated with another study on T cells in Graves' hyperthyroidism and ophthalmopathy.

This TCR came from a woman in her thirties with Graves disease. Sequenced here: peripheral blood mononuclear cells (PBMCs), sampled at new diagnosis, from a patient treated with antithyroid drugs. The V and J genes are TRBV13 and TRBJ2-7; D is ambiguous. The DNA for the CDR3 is TGTGCCAGCAGCTTAGGGATGGAAGGGATGTTTGGCTCCTACGAGCAGTACTTC. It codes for CASSLGMEGMFGSYEQYF.